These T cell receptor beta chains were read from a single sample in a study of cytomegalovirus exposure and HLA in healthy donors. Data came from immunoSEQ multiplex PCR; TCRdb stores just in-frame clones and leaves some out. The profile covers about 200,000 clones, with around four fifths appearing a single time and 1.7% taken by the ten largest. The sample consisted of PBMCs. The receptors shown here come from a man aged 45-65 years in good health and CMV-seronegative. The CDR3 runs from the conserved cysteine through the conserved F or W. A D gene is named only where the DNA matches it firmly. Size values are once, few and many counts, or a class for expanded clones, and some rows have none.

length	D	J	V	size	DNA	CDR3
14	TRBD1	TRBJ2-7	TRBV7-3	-	TGTGCCAGCAGCTTAACGGGACAGAACTACGAGCAGTACTTC	CASSLTGQNYEQYF
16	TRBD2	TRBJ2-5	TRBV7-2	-	TGTGCCAGCAGCCTCCACGGGACTAGCGTACAAGAGACCCAGTACTTC	CASSLHGTSVQETQYF
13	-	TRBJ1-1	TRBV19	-	TGTGCCAGTAGTATGTCAGGTAACACTGAAGCTTTCTTT	CASSMSGNTEAFF
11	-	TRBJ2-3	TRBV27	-	TGTGCCAGCGAGAGCACAGATACGCAGTATTTT	CASESTDTQYF
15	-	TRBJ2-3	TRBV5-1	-	TGCGCCAGCAGCTTTAAAGGAGAGGGCACAGATACGCAGTATTTT	CASSFKGEGTDTQYF
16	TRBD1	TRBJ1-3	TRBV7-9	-	TGTGCCAGCAGCTGGACAGGGAGTGAAGCCCAAAACACCATATATTTT	CASSWTGSEAQNTIYF
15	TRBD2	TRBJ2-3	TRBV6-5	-	TGTGCCAGCACCCGGGGACTAGCGGGGGGAGTGGCGCAGTATTTT	CASTRGLAGGVAQYF
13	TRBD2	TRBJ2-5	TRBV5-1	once	TGCGCCAGCAGCTTGGGAGGGGAGGGGACCCAGTACTTC	CASSLGGEGTQYF
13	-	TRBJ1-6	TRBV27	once	TGTGCCAGCAGTTTACCGTATAATTCACCCCTCCACTTT	CASSLPYNSPLHF
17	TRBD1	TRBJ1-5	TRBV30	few	TGTGCCTGGAGTGCTGGGACAGGGGCTACCCGCAATCAGCCCCAGCATTTT	CAWSAGTGATRNQPQHF
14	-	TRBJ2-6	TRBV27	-	TGTGCCAGCAGTTTTGTAGCTGGGGCCAACGTCCTGACTTTC	CASSFVAGANVLTF
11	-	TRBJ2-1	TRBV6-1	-	TGTGCCAGCAGTTGGCACAATGAGCAGTTCTTC	CASSWHNEQFF
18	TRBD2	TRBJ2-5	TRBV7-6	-	TGTGCCAGCAGCCGTGGACTAGCGGGAGGGCTCGATCAAGAGACCCAGTACTTC	CASSRGLAGGLDQETQYF
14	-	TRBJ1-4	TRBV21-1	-	TGTGCCAGCATGAGAGAGATAACTAATGAAAAACTGTTTTTT	CASMREITNEKLFF
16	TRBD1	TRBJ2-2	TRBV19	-	TGTGCCAGTAGCAACTCACAGGGGGCCGGCACCGGGGAGCTGTTTTTT	CASSNSQGAGTGELFF
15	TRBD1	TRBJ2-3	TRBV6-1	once	TGTGCCAGCAGACTGCCGGGACAGGGAGGAGATACGCAGTATTTT	CASRLPGQGGDTQYF
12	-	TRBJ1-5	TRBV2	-	TGTGCCAGCAGTTCGGAGAAGGAGCCCCAGCATTTT	CASSSEKEPQHF
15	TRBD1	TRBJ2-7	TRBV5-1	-	TGCGCCAGCAGTTTTAGGGACAGACCCTCCTACGAGCAGTACTTC	CASSFRDRPSYEQYF
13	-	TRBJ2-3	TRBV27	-	TGTGCCAGCAGTTTAATTCTTATGGATACGCAGTATTTT	CASSLILMDTQYF
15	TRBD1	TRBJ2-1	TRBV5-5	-	TGTGCCAGCAGCTCTCCGGGACAGAACCAAAATGAGCAGTTCTTC	CASSSPGQNQNEQFF
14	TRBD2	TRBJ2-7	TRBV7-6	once	TGTGCCAGCGGGGGTAGCGGGATAATTTACGAGCAGTACTTC	CASGGSGIIYEQYF
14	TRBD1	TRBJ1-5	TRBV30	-	TGTGCCTGGAATGGACAGGGCCTTAATCAGCCCCAGCATTTT	CAWNGQGLNQPQHF
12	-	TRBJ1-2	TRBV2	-	TGTGCCAGCAGCCCCTCGGACTATGGCTACACCTTC	CASSPSDYGYTF